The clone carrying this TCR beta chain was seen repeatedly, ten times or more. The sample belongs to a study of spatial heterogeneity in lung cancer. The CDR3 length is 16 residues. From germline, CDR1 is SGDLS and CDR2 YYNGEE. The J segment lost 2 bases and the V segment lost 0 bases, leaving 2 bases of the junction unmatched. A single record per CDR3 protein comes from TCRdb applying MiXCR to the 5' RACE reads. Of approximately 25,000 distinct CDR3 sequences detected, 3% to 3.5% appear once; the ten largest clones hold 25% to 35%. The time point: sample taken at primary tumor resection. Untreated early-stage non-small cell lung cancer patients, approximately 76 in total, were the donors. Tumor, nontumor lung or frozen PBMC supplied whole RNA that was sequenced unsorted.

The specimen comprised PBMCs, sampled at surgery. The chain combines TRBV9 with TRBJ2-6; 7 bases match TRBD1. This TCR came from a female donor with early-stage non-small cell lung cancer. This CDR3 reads CASSVVDRAGANVLTF. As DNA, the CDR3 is TGTGCCAGCAGCGTAGTTGACAGGGCTGGGGCCAACGTCCTGACTTTC.